This TCR beta chain appears in the sequencing data of a study of post-analysis software for immune sequencing data. Study-wide findings and caveats: Multiple sclerosis patients had significantly lower normalized Chao1 diversity than controls.

The library was made from cDNA and included unique molecular identifiers. TCRdb re-derived calls from the PCR reads in MiXCR, one entry per CDR3 protein. Here the sample spans fewer than 550,000 distinct CDR3 sequences, around 34% being singletons. As for this clonotype: What it binds is unknown.

The receptor was derived from a girl under 18 with multiple sclerosis. The sequencing input was blood.

The CDR3 sequence: CASSPTSRVQETQYF. CDR3 DNA: TGTGCCAGCAGCCCCACCAGCCGGGTCCAAGAGACCCAGTACTTC. The rearrangement joins TRBV7-6 to TRBJ2-5; D remains unclear. Trimming stripped 5 bases from V and 1 base from J, with 14 bases between. CDR3 length: 15 residues. Germline lookup yields CDR1 SGHVS and CDR2 FNYEAQ.